These 2 T cell receptor beta chains share one sample of origin, sequenced in a study of T cell changes during pregnancy in multiple sclerosis. The protocol was immunoSEQ multiplex PCR, while the TCRdb copy is restricted to in-frame clones and leaves out a portion. This table holds about 28,000 clones, roughly 94% found once. Specimen: peripheral blood, collected in the first trimester of pregnancy. The receptor set was obtained from a female donor in good health, enrolled as a control in a pregnancy study.

The CDR3 sequence is CASSHSTGYNSPLHF. The CDR3 region has the DNA TGTGCCAGCAGCCATAGTACAGGGTACAATTCACCCCTCCACTTT. V is TRBV13 and J is TRBJ1-6, with D possibly matching TRBD1 (6 bases). The germline V gene encodes CDR1 PRHDT and CDR2 FYEKMQ (reference sequence). V shed 5 bases and J shed 7 bases, with 15 bases lying between them. CDR3 size: 15 residues.

CDR3 nucleotides: TGCGCCAGCAGCCAACCCCGGGACTACAACAATGAGCAGTTCTTC. Amino acid sequence: CASSQPRDYNNEQFF. The V call is TRBV4-1, the J call TRBJ2-1; TRBD2 matches at 7 bases. This CDR3 contains 15 residues. The germline V gene has CDR1 MGHRA and CDR2 YSYEKL. J was trimmed by 5 bases and V by 2 bases; bases with no gene match: 6.